The sequence of this TCR beta chain was determined in a study of blood T cell repertoires in COVID-19. Turning to the study itself: Both acute and convalescent COVID-19 samples were obtained from the United States, Italy and Spain. T cells, B-cell-depleted T cells, or PBMCs provided the cDNA or gDNA that served as material.

Looked up from germline, CDR1 is SSHAT and CDR2 is FNYEAQ (reference sequence). The length of the CDR3 is 16 residues. Authors' analysis steps: Counts of nucleated cells, estimated from reference gene primer amplification, were obtained. TCRdb's table, derived via immunoSEQ multiplex PCR, lists solely in-frame clones and lacks some. That table supplies the V and J calls and clone size; D and trimming were determined from the DNA. This sample has approximately 250,000 clones, with 75% to 90% found just once. Seattle enrolled patients during active infection and tracked them longitudinally. Material: peripheral blood. This sequence was found in a woman in her seventies with COVID-19, enrolled during active disease. The chain combines TRBV7-7 with TRBJ1-5, with TRBD1 as a possible D gene (6 bases). The CDR3: CASPWARQVGNQPQHF. In DNA form, the CDR3 reads TGTGCTAGCCCATGGGCCAGACAGGTCGGCAATCAGCCCCAGCATTTT.